This T cell receptor beta chain was profiled in a study of T-cell reconstitution after alpha-beta-depleted transplantation in children. Findings and caveats of the study: About two months after transplant, alpha-beta T cells reportedly came from several hundred expanded graft clones. T-cell counts and diversity at one year following transplant were attributed mainly to newly produced T cells.

Germline loops: CDR1 SGHVS, CDR2 FNYEAQ. The CDR3 runs to 14 residues. V was shortened by 5 bases and J by 2 bases, with 11 bases between the two germline ends. Remarks on this clonotype: The antigen remains unidentified.

The TCRbeta library incorporated unique molecular identifiers. TCRdb re-derived calls from the PCR reads in MiXCR, one entry per CDR3 protein. The table lists 200,000 to 250,000 distinct CDR3 sequences, around 25% of them singletons. The J gene is TRBJ2-3, the V gene TRBV7-6; D call uncertain. The clonotype comes from a girl aged 2 to 10 with Fanconi anemia, due to receive a stem cell transplant. This material consisted of PBMCs, taken before TCRalphabeta/CD19-depleted stem cell transplant. The CDR3 sequence is CASSPRAPTDTQYF. CDR3 bases: TGTGCCAGCAGCCCCCGGGCCCCCACAGATACGCAGTATTTT.